This T cell receptor (beta chain) was sequenced in a study of long-term antiretroviral therapy in people with HIV. Whole-study results and caveats: Patients on ART gained diversity, which nonetheless stayed below transplant donor controls. It was observed that HIV repertoires exhibited narrower CDR3 length ranges than controls. Across all time points, the repertoire was dominated by clones that expanded before ART.

To note about this clone: Antigen: not known.

Germline CDR1 MDHEN, CDR2 SYDVKM. CDR3 size: 12 residues. V lost 5 bases to trimming and J lost 3 bases, with 7 bases between them. One or more pre-ART and two or more post-ART PBMC samples were available from each donor. Survey-level resolution applied to immunoSEQ assay v3.0. Libraries were prepared by immunoSEQ multiplex PCR; TCRdb keeps only in-frame clonotypes and omits some of them. Of roughly 19,000 clones in the sample, roughly 80% are singletons; the top ten hold roughly 18%. The chain is built from TRBV28 and TRBJ1-2; D gene uncertain. The sequencing here drew on unsorted PBMCs, taken 0.6 years after starting antiretroviral therapy. The clonotype comes from a woman aged 18-35 years with HIV. Here the CDR3 reads CASSPGDYGYTF. In DNA form, the CDR3 reads TGTGCCAGCAGTCCGGGAGACTATGGCTACACCTTC.